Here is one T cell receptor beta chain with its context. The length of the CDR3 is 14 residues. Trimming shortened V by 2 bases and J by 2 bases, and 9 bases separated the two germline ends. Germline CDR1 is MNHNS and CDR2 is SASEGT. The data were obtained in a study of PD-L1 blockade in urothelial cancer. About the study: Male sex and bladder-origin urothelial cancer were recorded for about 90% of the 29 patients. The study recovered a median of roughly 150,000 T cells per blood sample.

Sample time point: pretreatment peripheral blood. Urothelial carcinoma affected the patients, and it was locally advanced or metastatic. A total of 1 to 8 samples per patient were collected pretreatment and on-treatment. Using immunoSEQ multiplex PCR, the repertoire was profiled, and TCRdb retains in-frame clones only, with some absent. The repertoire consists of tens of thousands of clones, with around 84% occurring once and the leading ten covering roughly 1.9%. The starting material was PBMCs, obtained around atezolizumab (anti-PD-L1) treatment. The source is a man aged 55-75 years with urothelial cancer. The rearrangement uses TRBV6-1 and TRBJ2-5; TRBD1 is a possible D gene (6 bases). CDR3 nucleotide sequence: TGTGCCAGCAGTGAATGGACAGCACAAGAGACCCAGTACTTC. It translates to CASSEWTAQETQYF.